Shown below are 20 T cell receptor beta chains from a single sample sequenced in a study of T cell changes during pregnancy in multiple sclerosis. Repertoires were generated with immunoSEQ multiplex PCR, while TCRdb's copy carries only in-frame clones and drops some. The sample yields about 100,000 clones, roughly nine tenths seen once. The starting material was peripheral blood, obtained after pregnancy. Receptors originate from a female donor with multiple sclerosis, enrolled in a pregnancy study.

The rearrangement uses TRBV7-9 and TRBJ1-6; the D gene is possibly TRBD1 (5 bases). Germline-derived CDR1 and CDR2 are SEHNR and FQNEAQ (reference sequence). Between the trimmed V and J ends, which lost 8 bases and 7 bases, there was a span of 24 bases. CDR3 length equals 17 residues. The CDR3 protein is CASGPPGGRSKNSPLHF. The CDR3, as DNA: TGTGCCAGCGGCCCCCCCGGGGGAAGAAGTAAGAATTCACCCCTCCACTTT.

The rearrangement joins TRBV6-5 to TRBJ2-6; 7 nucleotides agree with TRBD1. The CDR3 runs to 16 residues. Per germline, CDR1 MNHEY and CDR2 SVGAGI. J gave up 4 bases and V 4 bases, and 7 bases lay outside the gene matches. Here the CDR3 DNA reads TGTGCCAGCAGTTCGTCGGGACAGCCCGGGGCCAACGTCCTGACTTTC. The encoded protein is CASSSSGQPGANVLTF.

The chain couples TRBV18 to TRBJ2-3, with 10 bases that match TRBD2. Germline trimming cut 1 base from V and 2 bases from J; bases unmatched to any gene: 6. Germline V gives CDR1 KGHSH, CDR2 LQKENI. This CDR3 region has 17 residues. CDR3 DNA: TGTGCCAGCTCACCACTTCTAGCGGGGGCGAACACAGATACGCAGTATTTT. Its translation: CASSPLLAGANTDTQYF.

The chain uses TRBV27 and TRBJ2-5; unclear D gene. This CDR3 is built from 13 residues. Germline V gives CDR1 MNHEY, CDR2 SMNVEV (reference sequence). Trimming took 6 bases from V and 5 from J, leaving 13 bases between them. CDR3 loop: CASSLWVGETQYF. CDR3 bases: TGTGCCAGCAGCCTATGGGTCGGGGAGACCCAGTACTTC.

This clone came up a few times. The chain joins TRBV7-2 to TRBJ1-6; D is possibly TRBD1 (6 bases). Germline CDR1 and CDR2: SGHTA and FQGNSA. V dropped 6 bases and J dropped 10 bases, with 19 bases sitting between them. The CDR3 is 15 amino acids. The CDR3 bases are TGTGCCAGCAGTCACCCCGGGCAGGGGTTCTCACCCCTCCACTTT. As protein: CASSHPGQGFSPLHF. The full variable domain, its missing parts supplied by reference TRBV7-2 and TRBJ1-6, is GAGVSQSPSNKVTEKGKDVELRCDPISGHTALYWYRQSLGQGLEFLIYFQGNSAPDKSGLPSDRFSAERTGGSVSTLTIQRTQQEDSAVYLCASSHPGQGFSPLHFGNGTRLTVT.

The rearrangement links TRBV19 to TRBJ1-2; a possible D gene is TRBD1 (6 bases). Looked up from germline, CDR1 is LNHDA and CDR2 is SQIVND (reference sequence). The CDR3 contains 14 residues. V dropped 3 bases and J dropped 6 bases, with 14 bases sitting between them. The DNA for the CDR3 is TGTGCCAGTAGTATTCTGCGCCAGGGGCATGGCTACACCTTC. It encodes CASSILRQGHGYTF.

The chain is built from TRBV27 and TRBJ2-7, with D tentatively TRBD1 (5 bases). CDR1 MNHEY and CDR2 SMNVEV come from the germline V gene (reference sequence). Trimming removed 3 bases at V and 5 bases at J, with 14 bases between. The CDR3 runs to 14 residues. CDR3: CASSFQGAWDEQYF. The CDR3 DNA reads TGTGCCAGCAGTTTCCAGGGTGCCTGGGACGAGCAGTACTTC.

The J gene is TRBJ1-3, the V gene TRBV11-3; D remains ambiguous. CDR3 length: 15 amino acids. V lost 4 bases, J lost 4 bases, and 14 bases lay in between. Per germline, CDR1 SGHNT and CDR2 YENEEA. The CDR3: CASSYGWGGGNTIYF. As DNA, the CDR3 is TGTGCCAGCAGCTACGGTTGGGGAGGAGGAAACACCATATATTTT.

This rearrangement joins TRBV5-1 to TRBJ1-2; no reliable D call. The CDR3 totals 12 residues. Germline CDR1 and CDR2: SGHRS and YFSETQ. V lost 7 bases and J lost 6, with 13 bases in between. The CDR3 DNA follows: TGCGCCAGCGCCCCTACCGGTGATGGCTACACCTTC. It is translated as CASAPTGDGYTF.

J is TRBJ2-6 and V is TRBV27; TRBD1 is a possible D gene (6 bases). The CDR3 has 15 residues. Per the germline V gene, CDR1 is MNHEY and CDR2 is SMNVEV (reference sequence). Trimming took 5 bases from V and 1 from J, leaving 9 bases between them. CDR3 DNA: TGTGCCAGCAGTCCAGGGGAGTCTGGGGCCAACGTCCTGACTTTC. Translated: CASSPGESGANVLTF.

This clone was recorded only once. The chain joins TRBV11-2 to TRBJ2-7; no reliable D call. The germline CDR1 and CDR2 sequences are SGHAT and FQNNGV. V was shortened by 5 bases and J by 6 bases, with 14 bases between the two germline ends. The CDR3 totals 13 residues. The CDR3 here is CASSRGDLLEQYF. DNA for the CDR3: TGTGCCAGCAGCCGAGGTGACTTGCTCGAGCAGTACTTC.

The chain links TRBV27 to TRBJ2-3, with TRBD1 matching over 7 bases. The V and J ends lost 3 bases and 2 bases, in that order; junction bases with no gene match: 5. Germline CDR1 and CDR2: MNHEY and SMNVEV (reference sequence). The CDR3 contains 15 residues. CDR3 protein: CASSFEGAITDTQYF. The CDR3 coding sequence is TGTGCCAGCAGTTTTGAGGGGGCGATCACAGATACGCAGTATTTT.

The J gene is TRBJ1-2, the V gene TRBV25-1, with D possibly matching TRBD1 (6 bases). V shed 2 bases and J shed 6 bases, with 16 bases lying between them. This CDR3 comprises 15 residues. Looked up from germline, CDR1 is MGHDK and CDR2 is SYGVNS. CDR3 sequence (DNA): TGTGCCAGCAGTGAAGCGGGGGCGATAAGACATGGCTACACCTTC. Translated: CASSEAGAIRHGYTF.

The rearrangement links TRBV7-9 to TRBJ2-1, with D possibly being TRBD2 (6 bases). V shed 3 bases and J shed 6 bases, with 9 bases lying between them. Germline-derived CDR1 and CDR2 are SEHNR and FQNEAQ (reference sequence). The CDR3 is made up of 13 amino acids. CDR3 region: CASSFGTLNEQFF. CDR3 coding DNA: TGTGCCAGCAGCTTCGGGACTCTCAATGAGCAGTTCTTC.

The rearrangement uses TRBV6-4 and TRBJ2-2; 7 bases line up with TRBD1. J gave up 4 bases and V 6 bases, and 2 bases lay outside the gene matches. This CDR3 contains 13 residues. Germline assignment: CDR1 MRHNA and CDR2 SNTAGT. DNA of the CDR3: TGTGCCAGCAGCCGGGACAGCACCGGGGAGCTGTTTTTT. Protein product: CASSRDSTGELFF.

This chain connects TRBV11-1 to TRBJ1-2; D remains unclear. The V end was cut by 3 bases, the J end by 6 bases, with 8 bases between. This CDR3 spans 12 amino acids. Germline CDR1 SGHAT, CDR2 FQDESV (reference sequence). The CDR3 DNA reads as TGTGCCAGCAGCTTCGGAGGAGATGGCTACACCTTC. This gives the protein CASSFGGDGYTF.

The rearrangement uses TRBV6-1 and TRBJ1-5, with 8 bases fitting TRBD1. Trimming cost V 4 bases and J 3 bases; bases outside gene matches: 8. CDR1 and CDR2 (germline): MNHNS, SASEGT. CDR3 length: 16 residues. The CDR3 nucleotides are TGTGCCAGCAGTGCCGATGGACAGGGAGCCAATCAGCCCCAGCATTTT. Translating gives CASSADGQGANQPQHF.

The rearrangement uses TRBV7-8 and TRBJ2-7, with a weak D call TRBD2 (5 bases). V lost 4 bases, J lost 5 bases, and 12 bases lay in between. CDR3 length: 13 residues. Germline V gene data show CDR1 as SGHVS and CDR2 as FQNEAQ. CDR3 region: CASSSFVGNEQYF. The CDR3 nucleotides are TGTGCCAGCAGCTCGTTCGTCGGGAACGAGCAGTACTTC.

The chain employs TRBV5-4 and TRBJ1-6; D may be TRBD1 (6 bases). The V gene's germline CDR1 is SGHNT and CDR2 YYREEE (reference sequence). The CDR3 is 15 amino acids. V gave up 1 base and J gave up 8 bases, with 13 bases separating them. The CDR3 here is CASSLRGGAYSPLHF. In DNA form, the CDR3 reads TGTGCCAGCAGCTTGAGGGGGGGGGCTTATTCACCCCTCCACTTT. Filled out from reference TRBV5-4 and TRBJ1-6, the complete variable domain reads ETGVTQSPTHLIKTRGQQVTLRCSSQSGHNTVSWYQQALGQGPQFIFQYYREEENGRGNFPPRFSGLQFPNYSSELNVNALELDDSALYLCASSLRGGAYSPLHFGNGTRLTVT.

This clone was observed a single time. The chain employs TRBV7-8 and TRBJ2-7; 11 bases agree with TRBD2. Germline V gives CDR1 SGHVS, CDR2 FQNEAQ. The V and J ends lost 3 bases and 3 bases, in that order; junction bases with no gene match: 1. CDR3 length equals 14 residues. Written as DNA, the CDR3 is TGTGCCAGCAGCTTGACTAGCGGGGTCTACGAGCAGTACTTC. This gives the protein CASSLTSGVYEQYF.